Listed below are T cell receptor beta chains from one sample, sequenced in a study of shared clonotypes between healthy human individuals. The table came from immunoSEQ multiplex PCR; TCRdb's copy has only in-frame clones and leaves some out. The sample consists of millions of clones, about 95% of them appearing once. Sequenced sample: naive CD4+ T cells sorted from blood. Receptors originate from a man younger than 35 in good health. CDR3s include the opening cysteine and the closing phenylalanine or tryptophan. D genes are given only for firm matches.

NA | 15 | TRBJ2-4 | TRBV6-5 | CASSRGDKSKNIQYF
NA | 15 | TRBJ1-6 | TRBV6-5 | CASSRGERGNSPLHF
NA | 15 | TRBJ2-3 | TRBV11-2 | CASTRDSLSTDTQYF
NA | 14 | TRBJ2-7 | TRBV2 | CASSARQGYHEQYF
NA | 14 | TRBJ2-5 | TRBV5-1 | CASSPGSEGVTQYF
NA | 15 | TRBJ1-4 | TRBV6-6 | CASSQQGFTNEKLFF
TRBD1 | 16 | TRBJ1-6 | TRBV7-9 | CASSATGGPSGSPLHF
NA | 14 | TRBJ2-6 | TRBV18 | CASSASAGANVLTF
NA | 11 | TRBJ2-7 | TRBV7-8 | CASSTLYEQYF
NA | 15 | TRBJ2-1 | TRBV5-4 | CASSLFSQSYNEQFF
TRBD1 | 15 | TRBJ2-7 | TRBV6-5 | CASSSFGTGIYEQYF
NA | 14 | TRBJ2-5 | TRBV10-1 | CASSSNSDQETQYF
NA | 22 | TRBJ2-3 | TRBV5-1 | CASRMTNPNPNPNPNPNRAQYF
NA | 18 | TRBJ2-6 | TRBV5-1 | CASSLLVSPLSGANVLTF
TRBD1 | 15 | TRBJ2-3 | TRBV30 | CAWDKERGRGDTQYF
NA | 12 | TRBJ2-3 | TRBV19 | CASSPRLETQYF
NA | 14 | TRBJ2-7 | TRBV15 | CATSSGGSAYEQYF
NA | 15 | TRBJ2-7 | TRBV5-1 | CASSPIPDLPGEQYF